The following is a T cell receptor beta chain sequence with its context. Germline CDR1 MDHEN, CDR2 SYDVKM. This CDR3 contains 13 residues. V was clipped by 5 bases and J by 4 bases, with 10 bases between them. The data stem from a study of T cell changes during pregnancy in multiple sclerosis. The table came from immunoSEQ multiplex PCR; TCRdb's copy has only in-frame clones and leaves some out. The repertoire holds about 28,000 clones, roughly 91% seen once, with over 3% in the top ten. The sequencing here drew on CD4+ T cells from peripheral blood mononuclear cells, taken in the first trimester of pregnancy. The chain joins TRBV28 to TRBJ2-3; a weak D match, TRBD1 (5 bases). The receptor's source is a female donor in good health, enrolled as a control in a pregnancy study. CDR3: CASSLRAPDTQYF. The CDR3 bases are TGTGCCAGCAGTCTCAGGGCCCCAGATACGCAGTATTTT.